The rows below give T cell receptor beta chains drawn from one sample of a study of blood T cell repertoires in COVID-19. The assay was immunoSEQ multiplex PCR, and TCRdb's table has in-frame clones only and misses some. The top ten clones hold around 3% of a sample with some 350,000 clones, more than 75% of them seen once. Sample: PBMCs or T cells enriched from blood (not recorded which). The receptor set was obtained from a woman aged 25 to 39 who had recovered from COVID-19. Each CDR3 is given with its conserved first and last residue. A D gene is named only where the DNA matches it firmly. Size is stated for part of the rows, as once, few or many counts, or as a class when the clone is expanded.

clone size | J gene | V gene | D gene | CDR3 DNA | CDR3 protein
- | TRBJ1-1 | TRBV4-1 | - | TGCGCCAGCAGCCGTACTCAGTCCCGGGACACTGAAGCTTTCTTT | CASSRTQSRDTEAFF
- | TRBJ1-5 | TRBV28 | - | TGTGCCAGCAGTTCGGGGGGGAGCAATCAGCCCCAGCATTTT | CASSSGGSNQPQHF
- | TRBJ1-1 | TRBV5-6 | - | TGTGCCAGCAGCTTAGGTGGCAGGGCTGAAGCTTTCTTT | CASSLGGRAEAFF
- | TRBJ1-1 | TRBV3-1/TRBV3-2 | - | TGTGCCAGCAGCCAAGCGGCCAGGGTGAACACTGAAGCTTTCTTT | CASSQAARVNTEAFF
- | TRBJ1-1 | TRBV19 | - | TGTGCCAGTAGTATAACCGACAGCGACACTGAAGCTTTCTTT | CASSITDSDTEAFF
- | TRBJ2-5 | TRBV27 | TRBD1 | TGTGCCAGCAAAGCTTACAGAACCGGGACAGGGGTAGAGACCCAGTACTTC | CASKAYRTGTGVETQYF
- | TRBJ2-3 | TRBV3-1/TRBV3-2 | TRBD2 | TGTGCCAGCAGTTACGGACTAGCGGGGCACACAGATACGCAGTATTTT | CASSYGLAGHTDTQYF
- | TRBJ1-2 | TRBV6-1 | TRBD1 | TGTGCCAGCAGTGACGGACAGGGTGGCTACACCTTC | CASSDGQGGYTF
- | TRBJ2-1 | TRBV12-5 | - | TGTGCTAGTGGTTTGTCGGGGGAGGCGTACAATGAGCAGTTCTTC | CASGLSGEAYNEQFF
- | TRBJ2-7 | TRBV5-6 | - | TGTGCCAGCAGCTTCGCGGGAAGGGTTGGCGAGCAGTACTTC | CASSFAGRVGEQYF
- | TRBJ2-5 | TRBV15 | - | TGTGCCACCAGCAGGAGGGTCAGAGAGACCCAGTACTTC | CATSRRVRETQYF
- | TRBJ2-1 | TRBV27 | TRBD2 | TGTGCCAGCAGTTTTCGGGAGGGAAGCTCCTACAATGAGCAGTTCTTC | CASSFREGSSYNEQFF
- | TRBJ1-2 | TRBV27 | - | TGTGCCAGCAGTCCTTACTTCTACAACTATGGCTACACCTTC | CASSPYFYNYGYTF
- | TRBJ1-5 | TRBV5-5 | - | TGTGCCAGCAGCTTGCCGGGACACAGCCAGCCCCAGCATTTT | CASSLPGHSQPQHF
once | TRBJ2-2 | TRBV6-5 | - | TGTGCCAGCAGTTCACAGGGGGGGTTCACCGGGGAGCTGTTTTTT | CASSSQGGFTGELFF
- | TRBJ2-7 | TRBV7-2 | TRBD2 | TGTGCCAGCAGCTTTGCCTCTAGCGGGGGGATCTACGAGCAGTACTTC | CASSFASSGGIYEQYF
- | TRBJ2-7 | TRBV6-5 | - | TGTGCCAGCAGTTACAGGGGTCGGCGCGATGTAGTGTACTTC | CASSYRGRRDVVYF
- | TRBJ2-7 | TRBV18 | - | TGTGCCAGCTCACCGACACAGGGTTCGTACGAGCAGTACTTC | CASSPTQGSYEQYF
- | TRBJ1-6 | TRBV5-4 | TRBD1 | TGTGCCAGCAGCCCGTACAGGGGGCGTGAGAATTCACCCCTCCACTTT | CASSPYRGRENSPLHF
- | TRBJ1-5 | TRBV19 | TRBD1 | TGTGCCAGTAGTTCCGCCGGGACAGGGTATCAGCCCCAGCATTTT | CASSSAGTGYQPQHF
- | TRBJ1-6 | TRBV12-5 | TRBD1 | TGTGCTAGTGGTTCCACCCCCCCGGGACAGGGAAATTCACCCCTCCACTTT | CASGSTPPGQGNSPLHF
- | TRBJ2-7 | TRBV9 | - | TGTGCCAGCAGCGCACCAGGTTCCTACGAGCAGTACTTC | CASSAPGSYEQYF
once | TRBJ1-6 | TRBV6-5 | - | TGTGCCAGCAGTTATGGGGAGGGTGGTAATTCACCCCTCCACTTT | CASSYGEGGNSPLHF
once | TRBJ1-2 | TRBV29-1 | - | TGCAGCGCTTGGACAGCGCATAGTAGTTCCTATGGCTACACCTTC | CSAWTAHSSSYGYTF
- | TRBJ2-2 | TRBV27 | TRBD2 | TGTGCCAGCAGTTGGACTAGCGGGAGAATTGGCGTCGGGGAGCTGTTTTTT | CASSWTSGRIGVGELFF
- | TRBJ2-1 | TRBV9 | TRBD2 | TGTGCCAGCAGCGTCGTTCTAGCGGGGGTGGATGAGCAGTTCTTC | CASSVVLAGVDEQFF
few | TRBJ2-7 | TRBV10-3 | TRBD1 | TGTGCCATCAGTTCCGGGACAGGGGGCAAAACCGGCGAGCAGTACTTC | CAISSGTGGKTGEQYF
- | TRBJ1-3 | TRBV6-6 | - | TGTGCCAGCAGTTTTCGCGGGGTATCTGGAAACACCATATATTTT | CASSFRGVSGNTIYF
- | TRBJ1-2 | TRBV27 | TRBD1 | TGTGCCAGCAGCCCTGGGGACAGGGGGCTTTTCTATGGCTACACCTTC | CASSPGDRGLFYGYTF
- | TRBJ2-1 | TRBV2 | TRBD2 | TGTGCCAGCACCCCGACTAGCGGGGCGCCCAATGAGCAGTTCTTC | CASTPTSGAPNEQFF
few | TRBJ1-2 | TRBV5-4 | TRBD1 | TGTGCCAGCAGAGGGACAGGGGATTACTATGGCTACACCTTC | CASRGTGDYYGYTF
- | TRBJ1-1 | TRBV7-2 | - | TGTGCCAGCAGCAGGGACTTTTCTGGCGGAACTGAAGCTTTCTTT | CASSRDFSGGTEAFF
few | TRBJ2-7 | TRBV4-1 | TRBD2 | TGCGCCAGCAGCCCGGGACTCGGGACTAGCGGGAGCTACGAGCAGTACTTC | CASSPGLGTSGSYEQYF
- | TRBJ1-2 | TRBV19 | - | TGTGCCAGTAGGAACAAGAACTATGGCTACACCTTC | CASRNKNYGYTF
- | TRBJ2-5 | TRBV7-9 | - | TGTGCCAGCAGCTTAGGCGGAGGGCGGGAAGAGACCCAGTACTTC | CASSLGGGREETQYF
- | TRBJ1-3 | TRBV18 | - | TGTGCCAGCTCACCACAAACAGGGACAATCTCTGGAAACACCATATATTTT | CASSPQTGTISGNTIYF
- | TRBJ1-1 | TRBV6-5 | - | TGTGCCAGCAGTTACTCAGACAGTCCCAACACTGAAGCTTTCTTT | CASSYSDSPNTEAFF
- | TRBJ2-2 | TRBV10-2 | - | TGCGCCAGCAGTGAATTGCGAGGATACACCGGGGAGCTGTTTTTT | CASSELRGYTGELFF
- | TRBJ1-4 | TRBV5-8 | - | TGTGCCAGCAGCTTGAGAAGAGCGAATGAAAAACTGTTTTTT | CASSLRRANEKLFF
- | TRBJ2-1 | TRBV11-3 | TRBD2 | TGTGCCAGCAGCAAGACTAGCGGGAGCTACAATGAGCAGTTCTTC | CASSKTSGSYNEQFF
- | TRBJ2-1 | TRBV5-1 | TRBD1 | TGCGCCAGCAGCTCCCGACAGGGGGACGGGTACAATGAGCAGTTCTTC | CASSSRQGDGYNEQFF
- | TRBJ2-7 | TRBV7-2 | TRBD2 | TGTGCCAGCAGCTTAAAAGGGGCGTGGGAGGGCCACGAGCAGTACTTC | CASSLKGAWEGHEQYF
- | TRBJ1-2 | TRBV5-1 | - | TGCGCCAGCAGCGCACAGGGTTCGGCCGGAGGCTACACCTTC | CASSAQGSAGGYTF
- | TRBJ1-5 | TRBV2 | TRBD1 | TGTGCCAGCAGGACAGGGGGCAATCAGCCCCAGCATTTT | CASRTGGNQPQHF
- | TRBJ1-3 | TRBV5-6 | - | TGTGCCAGCAGCAAGGGACATAGCTCTGGAAACACCATATATTTT | CASSKGHSSGNTIYF
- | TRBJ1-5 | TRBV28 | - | TGTGCCAGCAAGGTTTCGGGTCAGCCCCAGCATTTT | CASKVSGQPQHF
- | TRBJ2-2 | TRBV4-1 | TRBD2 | TGCGCCAGCAGCCTACGACTGCTAGCGGGAGGGACCAACACCGGGGAGCTGTTTTTT | CASSLRLLAGGTNTGELFF
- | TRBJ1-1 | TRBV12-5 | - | TGTGCTAGTGGTTTGGCCCCCCAGGTTACTGAAGCTTTCTTT | CASGLAPQVTEAFF
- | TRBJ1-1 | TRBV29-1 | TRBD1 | TGCAGCGCCCGACAGGGGGCTCGACTCACTGAAGCTTTCTTT | CSARQGARLTEAFF
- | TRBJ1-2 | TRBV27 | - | TGTGCCAGCAGTCTCACAGGACTAGCTAACTATGGCTACACCTTC | CASSLTGLANYGYTF